This TCR beta chain originates from a study of blood T cell repertoires in COVID-19 (dated by TCRdb to 2018 to 2020). For the study in its entirety: The collaborator samples originated in the United States, Italy and Spain and spanned the acute and convalescent phases of COVID-19. The prospective study material was composed of cDNA or gDNA derived from T cells, B-cell-depleted T cells, or PBMCs. Deeply sampled blood TCRbeta repertoires from subjects exposed to, actively infected with, or recovered from COVID-19 were included in the dataset. The repertoires were released in a freely available public database meant as a resource for research on the immune response to SARS-CoV-2. The samples were drawn from two sources: the first 160 participants of the ongoing ImmuneRACE study, and 1,200 or so subjects contributed by 6 global collaborators. Sample metadata almost always included a de-identified subject ID, COVID-19 status, age in years and sex. Where HLA class I and class II types were available, the types were taken from metadata supplied by the sample provider, not from assay-based typing. Overall study results and their limits: Clinical and demographic metadata were provided uncurated, with the amount varying by source and participant.

Participants in the prospective study were aged about 18 to 95 years, lived in about two dozen United States geographic areas, and enrolled through a virtual design. In the prospective study, participants were assigned to cohorts based on the clinical history participants reported in a screening survey and a study questionnaire. In the prospective study, whole blood, serum and a nasopharyngeal or oropharyngeal swab were collected from each participant by mobile phlebotomists. Participants in the prospective study had the option to provide additional blood draws and questionnaires over a roughly two-month period. Before DNA extraction, blood samples from the prospective study were shipped at room temperature or frozen. Concerning this clone: Its antigen is not yet known. Base-call qualities are not available, and no considerably larger clone is one nucleotide away.

The immunoSEQ Assay, a bias-controlled multiplex PCR, was used to amplify TCRbeta CDR3 regions from genomic DNA. Per the original workflow: The number of nucleated cells in each sample was estimated by amplification of reference gene primers within the assay. To quantify the absolute abundance of each unique TCRbeta CDR3 rearrangement, sequence reads were collapsed and filtered. Productive Simpson clonality was computed per sample as the square root of Simpson's diversity index over productive rearrangements. The immuneACCESS repertoire file appears here via TCRdb, limited to in-frame rearrangements. These files lack a portion of the clones; in checked studies, under half of the deficit traces to unresolved V genes, and the cause of the others is not known. The DNA gave D and trimming, while V, J and clone size come from that table. Within this sample are about 230,000 clones, with approximately 89% of them counted one time only. The ten largest clonotypes hold almost 4% of the sample.

The CDR3, cysteine through phenylalanine, is 14 amino acids long. Here the CDR3 DNA is all that survives: 42 bases in frame from base 1. CDR1 SGHDT and CDR2 YYEEEE are derived from the germline V gene. The V end loses 0 bases and the J end loses 8 bases, and a stretch of 12 bases separates them. The origin of this receptor is a woman in her 30s with acute COVID-19. Input material: PBMCs or T cells enriched from blood (not recorded which). The chain joins TRBV5-6 to TRBJ1-3; the D segment cannot be called with confidence. The encoded CDR3 is CASSLVRDDYTIYF. The nucleotides read TGTGCCAGCAGCTTGGTCCGAGATGACTACACCATATATTTT.